Following are 32 T cell receptor beta chains from one sample sequenced in a study of T cell responses to AZD1222 COVID-19 vaccine. TCRdb's table, derived via immunoSEQ multiplex PCR, lists solely in-frame clones and lacks some. The table has some 60,000 clones, more than 60% seen once. This material consisted of peripheral blood, taken 28 days after the second AZD1222 dose. The source is an adult who received the AZD1222 COVID-19 vaccine.

J is TRBJ2-3 and V is TRBV18; D might be TRBD1 or TRBD2, each matching 5 bases. Germline V lookup: CDR1 KGHSH, CDR2 LQKENI. The length of the CDR3 is 16 residues. Trimming removed 3 bases from V and 2 bases from J, with 15 bases in between. This CDR3 is CASSPGREWYTDTQYF. The CDR3 DNA reads as TGTGCCAGCTCACCGGGCAGGGAGTGGTACACAGATACGCAGTATTTT. The whole variable domain, remainder taken from reference TRBV18 and TRBJ2-3, is NAGVMQNPRHLVRRRGQEARLRCSPMKGHSHVYWYRQLPEEGLKFMVYLQKENIIDESGMPKERFSAEFPKEGPSILRIQQVVRGDSAAYFCASSPGREWYTDTQYFGPGTRLTVL.

V and J are TRBV5-1 and TRBJ2-7; D remains ambiguous. Germline CDR1 reads SGHRS; CDR2 reads YFSETQ. V was cut by 0 bases and J by 5 bases, with 6 bases left in between. This CDR3 is 12 amino acids long. CDR3 DNA: TGCGCCAGCAGCTTGGGGCGGAACGAGCAGTACTTC. It yields the protein CASSLGRNEQYF.

The CDR3 nucleotides read TGTGCCAGCAGTTGGGGATCCGGGGCCCGGAGGGGCTACACCTTC. Protein: CASSWGSGARRGYTF. This chain uses TRBV6-5 with TRBJ1-2; D might be TRBD1 (5 bases). Germline V gene data show CDR1 as MNHEY and CDR2 as SVGAGI. V lost 4 bases and J 8 bases, leaving 20 bases between the germline ends. The CDR3 covers 15 residues.

This chain links TRBV30 with TRBJ1-5; D perhaps matches TRBD1 (6 bases). Trimming took off 0 bases at V and 0 bases at J, with 12 bases between the two ends. This CDR3 is built from 16 residues. From germline, CDR1 is GTSNPN and CDR2 SVGIG (reference sequence). The CDR3 protein is CAWSVPTGDSNQPQHF. The CDR3 DNA follows: TGTGCCTGGAGTGTACCGACAGGCGATAGCAATCAGCCCCAGCATTTT.

This chain connects TRBV6-5 to TRBJ2-3; 8 nucleotides match TRBD2. The CDR3 spans 15 residues. CDR1 and CDR2 from the germline V gene are MNHEY and SVGAGI. Trimming took 6 bases from V and 0 from J; bases not matched to a gene: 5. The CDR3 sequence is CASRGTGGSTDTQYF. DNA of the CDR3: TGTGCCAGCAGGGGGACGGGGGGGAGCACAGATACGCAGTATTTT.

The V and J genes are TRBV28 and TRBJ1-6; 8 bases align to TRBD1. The CDR3 is made up of 15 amino acids. CDR1 and CDR2 (germline): MDHEN, SYDVKM. The V segment lost 4 bases and the J segment 10 bases; nucleotides outside the gene matches: 9. CDR3 amino acids: CASSWPGQGVSPLHF. In DNA form, the CDR3 reads TGTGCCAGCAGTTGGCCTGGACAGGGTGTCTCACCCCTCCACTTT.

This clone came up a few times. The V call is TRBV28, the J call TRBJ1-4, with 7 bases lining up with TRBD1. With V trimmed by 1 base and J by 7 bases, 6 bases remained unmatched. The CDR3 contains 15 residues. Germline CDR1 is MDHEN and CDR2 is SYDVKM. The CDR3: CASSLSGRGIEKLFF. DNA for the CDR3: TGTGCCAGCAGTTTATCGGGCAGGGGGATTGAAAAACTGTTTTTT.

The chain is built from TRBV30 and TRBJ1-6; D is perhaps TRBD1 (5 bases). Germline CDR1 and CDR2: GTSNPN and SVGIG (reference sequence). The CDR3 is 20 amino acids. With 0 bases removed from V and 0 bases from J, the gap between germline ends came to 21 bases. The CDR3 coding sequence is TGTGCCTGGAGTGTACAGGTTCTTATAGGGGTCAGCTCCTATAATTCACCCCTCCACTTT. It encodes CAWSVQVLIGVSSYNSPLHF.

This sequence joins TRBV2 and TRBJ1-2; D ambiguous. Germline V CDR1 and CDR2: SNHLY, FYNNEI. V shed 0 bases and J shed 3 bases, with 5 bases lying between them. This CDR3 region has 13 residues. The CDR3 reads CASSEAGDYGYTF. In nucleotides, the CDR3 is TGTGCCAGCAGTGAAGCTGGGGACTATGGCTACACCTTC.

This rearrangement joins TRBV18 to TRBJ1-2; no clear D. The V and J ends lost 5 bases and 7 bases respectively, with 14 bases between them. There are 13 residues in the CDR3. Germline values: CDR1 KGHSH, CDR2 LQKENI. For the CDR3, the DNA is TGTGCCAGCTCAGAGGGCCCTTCGAGTGGCTACACCTTC. Amino acids: CASSEGPSSGYTF. Full variable domain (outside the CDR3, taken from reference TRBV18 and TRBJ1-2): NAGVMQNPRHLVRRRGQEARLRCSPMKGHSHVYWYRQLPEEGLKFMVYLQKENIIDESGMPKERFSAEFPKEGPSILRIQQVVRGDSAAYFCASSEGPSSGYTFGSGTRLTVV.

The rearrangement joins TRBV7-2 to TRBJ2-7, with D possibly being TRBD1 (6 bases). The CDR3 runs 16 residues. Trimming removed 0 bases from V and 1 base from J, with 13 bases in between. Germline loops: CDR1 SGHTA, CDR2 FQGNSA. CDR3 bases: TGTGCCAGCAGCTTAGCGTGGACAGAGATGTCCTACGAGCAGTACTTC. This encodes CASSLAWTEMSYEQYF.

The genes are TRBV5-1 and TRBJ1-6; D is unclear. The CDR3 consists of 13 residues. V was shortened by 0 bases and J by 9 bases, with 7 bases between the two germline ends. Per germline, CDR1 SGHRS and CDR2 YFSETQ. The CDR3 spells CASSLEQSSPLHF. DNA for the CDR3: TGCGCCAGCAGCTTGGAACAGAGTTCACCCCTCCACTTT.

The chain joins TRBV18 to TRBJ1-1, with a weak D call TRBD1 (5 bases). The CDR3 has 13 amino acids. Looked up from germline, CDR1 is KGHSH and CDR2 is LQKENI. The V gene lost 4 bases and the J gene lost 1 base, with 7 bases spanning the gap. As DNA, the CDR3 is TGTGCCAGCTCACAGGGGACGAACACTGAAGCTTTCTTT. It is translated as CASSQGTNTEAFF.

V gene TRBV24-1 combines with J gene TRBJ1-4, with D perhaps TRBD1 (5 bases). Trimming pared 0 bases from V and 8 bases from J, leaving 18 bases between. Germline CDR1 KGHDR, CDR2 SFDVKD. This CDR3 contains 17 residues. CDR3 sequence reads: CATSDLGSGTRREKLFF. In DNA, the CDR3 is TGTGCCACCAGTGATTTGGGATCCGGGACCCGAAGGGAAAAACTGTTTTTT.

The chain combines TRBV10-3 with TRBJ1-5; D is possibly TRBD1 (6 bases). Trimming took off 3 bases at V and 1 base at J, with 7 bases between the two ends. The germline V gene has CDR1 ENHRY and CDR2 SYGVKD. The CDR3 contains 14 residues. Written as DNA, the CDR3 is TGTGCCATCAGTGATCAGGGGAGCAATCAGCCCCAGCATTTT. It encodes CAISDQGSNQPQHF.

The gene calls are TRBV18 and TRBJ2-1, with 8 bases that match TRBD2. V was pared by 1 base and J by 6 bases, with 5 bases of the junction left unmatched. The CDR3 runs to 15 residues. Germline lookup yields CDR1 KGHSH and CDR2 LQKENI. CDR3 protein: CASSPRTGGGNEQFF. DNA for the CDR3: TGTGCCAGCTCACCACGGACGGGAGGGGGCAATGAGCAGTTCTTC.

In its sample, this clone was seen a few times. V gene TRBV18 combines with J gene TRBJ1-6, with unresolved D. Germline V lookup: CDR1 KGHSH, CDR2 LQKENI. Trimming removed 0 bases from V and 8 bases from J, with 11 bases in between. The CDR3 contains 15 residues. Written as DNA, the CDR3 is TGTGCCAGCTCACCACCGAGCAACAAGGATTCACCCCTCCACTTT. This sequence encodes CASSPPSNKDSPLHF.

The rearrangement joins TRBV25-1 to TRBJ1-6; possibly TRBD1 for D (5 bases). V dropped 6 bases and J dropped 7 bases, with 10 bases sitting between them. This CDR3 region has 13 residues. From germline, CDR1 is MGHDK and CDR2 SYGVNS. CDR3 sequence (DNA): TGTGCCAGCAGGACAGAACCGAATTCACCCCTCCACTTT. Translation: CASRTEPNSPLHF.

The chain is built from TRBV5-1 and TRBJ2-5, with 14 bases matching TRBD2. The CDR3 is 15 residues long. The junction had 3 bases not matched to a gene; V was cut back by 4 bases and J by 4 bases. Germline CDR1 SGHRS, CDR2 YFSETQ. The CDR3 loop reads CASSRGTSGGETQYF. The CDR3 bases are TGCGCCAGCAGCCGAGGGACTAGCGGGGGAGAGACCCAGTACTTC.

V usage is TRBV5-1 and J usage is TRBJ2-2; 8 nucleotides align to TRBD1. This CDR3 is 18 amino acids long. Germline CDR1 is SGHRS and CDR2 is YFSETQ. The trim removed 3 bases at V and 1 base at J, leaving 11 bases unmatched. The CDR3 spells CASSSKSPGTGNTGELFF. The CDR3, as DNA: TGCGCCAGCAGCTCCAAAAGTCCCGGGACAGGGAACACCGGGGAGCTGTTTTTT.

The chain joins TRBV5-4 to TRBJ2-7; TRBD1 agrees at 7 bases. CDR3 size: 17 residues. V lost 2 bases, J lost 2 bases, and 13 bases stayed unmatched. Germline assignment: CDR1 SGHNT and CDR2 YYREEE (reference sequence). The CDR3 spells CASSFALQGSLTYEQYF. In DNA, the CDR3 is TGTGCCAGCAGCTTTGCATTACAGGGGTCTTTAACCTACGAGCAGTACTTC.

This chain links TRBV27 with TRBJ1-5, with D possibly being TRBD1 (6 bases). Germline-derived CDR1 and CDR2 are MNHEY and SMNVEV (reference sequence). V lost 5 bases, J lost 0 bases, and 11 bases lay in between. This CDR3 contains 15 residues. CDR3 loop: CASSLTGHSNQPQHF. The CDR3 DNA sequence: TGTGCCAGCAGTCTGACAGGTCATAGCAATCAGCCCCAGCATTTT.

V is TRBV5-1 and J is TRBJ2-5; perhaps D is TRBD1 or TRBD2 (5 bases each). Between the trimmed V and J ends, which lost 1 base and 4 bases, there was a span of 11 bases. Germline V gives CDR1 SGHRS, CDR2 YFSETQ. The CDR3 has 14 amino acids. CDR3 in DNA: TGCGCCAGCAGCTTGACGGGGCGGCGAGAGACCCAGTACTTC. Amino acids: CASSLTGRRETQYF. Together with reference TRBV5-1 and TRBJ2-5, the CDR3 gives the full variable domain: KAGVTQTPRYLIKTRGQQVTLSCSPISGHRSVSWYQQTPGQGLQFLFEYFSETQRNKGNFPGRFSGRQFSNSRSEMNVSTLELGDSALYLCASSLTGRRETQYFGPGTRLLVL.

The V and J genes are TRBV10-1 and TRBJ1-1; D uncertain. The CDR3 spans 13 residues. Germline V gene sequence: CDR1 WNHNN, CDR2 SYGVQD (reference sequence). Trimming removed 4 bases from V and 0 bases from J, with 6 bases in between. The DNA of the CDR3 is TGCGCCAGCAGTGTGTCAGTGAACACTGAAGCTTTCTTT. Amino acid sequence: CASSVSVNTEAFF.

This sequence joins TRBV19 and TRBJ2-1; no reliable D call. The germline V gene has CDR1 LNHDA and CDR2 SQIVND (reference sequence). The CDR3 consists of 11 residues. V was shortened by 4 bases and J by 10 bases, with 8 bases between the two germline ends. The CDR3 nucleotides are TGTGCCAGTAGTAGTAGAGGCGAGCAGTTCTTC. Amino acids: CASSSRGEQFF.

V usage is TRBV7-2 and J usage is TRBJ2-3; 12 nucleotides align to TRBD2. Germline CDR1 SGHTA, CDR2 FQGNSA. V shed 5 bases, J shed 4 bases, and the junction held 13 bases outside the gene matches. This CDR3 comprises 18 residues. DNA for the CDR3: TGTGCCAGCAGCCGGAAAGTAGCTAGCGGGGGGGCGGCAGATACGCAGTATTTT. Translated, it gives CASSRKVASGGAADTQYF.

V usage is TRBV12-3 or TRBV12-4 and J usage is TRBJ1-6; D gene unclear. The germline V and J ends were trimmed by 6 bases and 9 bases, with 12 bases remaining between them. CDR3 length: 13 amino acids. CDR3 loop: CASRRLVSSPLHF. The DNA for the CDR3 is TGTGCCAGCAGACGATTGGTCAGTTCACCCCTCCACTTT.

The chain links TRBV18 to TRBJ1-1, with TRBD1 identical over 8 bases. CDR3 size: 13 residues. With 6 bases clipped from V and 4 bases from J, the junction kept 4 bases outside the gene matches. Germline V CDR1 and CDR2: KGHSH, LQKENI. The DNA for the CDR3 is TGTGCCAGCTCGGGACAGGAGGGCACTGAAGCTTTCTTT. It encodes CASSGQEGTEAFF. Full variable domain (outside the CDR3, taken from reference TRBV18 and TRBJ1-1): NAGVMQNPRHLVRRRGQEARLRCSPMKGHSHVYWYRQLPEEGLKFMVYLQKENIIDESGMPKERFSAEFPKEGPSILRIQQVVRGDSAAYFCASSGQEGTEAFFGQGTRLTVV.

The chain combines TRBV6-5 with TRBJ1-2, with D tentatively TRBD1 (5 bases). Per germline, CDR1 MNHEY and CDR2 SVGAGI. The CDR3 sequence is 11 residues long. The V end lost 6 bases, the J end lost 7 bases, and 9 bases lay between the germline ends. The CDR3 loop is CASRQGAGYTF. Written as DNA, the CDR3 is TGTGCCAGCAGGCAGGGCGCTGGCTACACCTTC.

The genes are TRBV28 and TRBJ1-2; D call uncertain. CDR1 is MDHEN and CDR2 is SYDVKM in the germline V gene. This CDR3 contains 11 residues. V was shortened by 4 bases and J by 8 bases, with 8 bases between the two germline ends. CDR3 amino acids: CASSSVIGYTF. The CDR3 DNA follows: TGTGCCAGCAGTTCAGTTATAGGCTACACCTTC.

This sequence joins TRBV7-2 and TRBJ2-1; no firm D call. Germline loops: CDR1 SGHTA, CDR2 FQGNSA. With 2 bases removed from V and 0 bases from J, the gap between germline ends came to 11 bases. The CDR3 is 16 amino acids. CDR3 in amino acids: CASSLQVSSSYNEQFF. The CDR3 DNA is TGTGCCAGCAGCTTACAGGTATCAAGCTCCTACAATGAGCAGTTCTTC.

The J gene is TRBJ1-1, the V gene TRBV27; D not certain. CDR1 MNHEY and CDR2 SMNVEV come from the germline V gene (reference sequence). There are 16 residues in the CDR3. Trimming removed 1 base at V and 0 bases at J, with 12 bases between. The CDR3 DNA reads as TGTGCCAGCAGTTTATTGGGAGGGTCGGTGAACACTGAAGCTTTCTTT. This encodes CASSLLGGSVNTEAFF.